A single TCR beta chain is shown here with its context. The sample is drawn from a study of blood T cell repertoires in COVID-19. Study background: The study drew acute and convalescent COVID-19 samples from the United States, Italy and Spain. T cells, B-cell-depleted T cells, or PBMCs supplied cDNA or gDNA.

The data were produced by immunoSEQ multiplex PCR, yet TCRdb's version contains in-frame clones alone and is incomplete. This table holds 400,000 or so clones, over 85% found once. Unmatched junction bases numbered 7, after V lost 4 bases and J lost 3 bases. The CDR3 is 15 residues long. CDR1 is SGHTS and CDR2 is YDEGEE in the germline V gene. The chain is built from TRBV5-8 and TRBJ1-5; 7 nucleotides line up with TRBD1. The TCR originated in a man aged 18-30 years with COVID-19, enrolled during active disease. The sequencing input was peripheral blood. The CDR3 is CASSLLTGNNQPQHF. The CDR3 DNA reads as TGTGCCAGCAGCCTACTGACAGGGAACAATCAGCCCCAGCATTTT.